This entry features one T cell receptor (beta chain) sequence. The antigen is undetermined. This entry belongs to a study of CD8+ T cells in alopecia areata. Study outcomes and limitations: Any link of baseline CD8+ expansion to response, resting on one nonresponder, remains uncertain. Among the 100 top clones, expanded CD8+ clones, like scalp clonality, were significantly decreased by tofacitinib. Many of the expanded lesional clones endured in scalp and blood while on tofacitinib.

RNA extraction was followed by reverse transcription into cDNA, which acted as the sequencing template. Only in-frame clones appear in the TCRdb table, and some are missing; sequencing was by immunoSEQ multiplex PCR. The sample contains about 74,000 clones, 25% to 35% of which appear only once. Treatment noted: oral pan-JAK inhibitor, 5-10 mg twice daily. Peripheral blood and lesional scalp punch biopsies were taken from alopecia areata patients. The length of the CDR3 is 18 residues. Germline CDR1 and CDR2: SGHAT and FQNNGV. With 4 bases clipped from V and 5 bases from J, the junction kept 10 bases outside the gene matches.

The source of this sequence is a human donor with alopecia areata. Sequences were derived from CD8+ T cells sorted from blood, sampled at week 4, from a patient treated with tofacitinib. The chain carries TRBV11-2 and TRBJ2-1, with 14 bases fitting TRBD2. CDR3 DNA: TGTGCCAGCAGCTCCACCGGACTAGCGGGAGGCCGGGACAATGAGCAGTTCTTC. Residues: CASSSTGLAGGRDNEQFF. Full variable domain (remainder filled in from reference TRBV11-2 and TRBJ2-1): EAGVAQSPRYKIIEKRQSVAFWCNPISGHATLYWYQQILGQGPKLLIQFQNNGVVDDSQLPKDRFSAERLKGVDSTLKIQPAKLEDSAVYLCASSSTGLAGGRDNEQFFGPGTRLTVL.